This T cell receptor (beta chain) was identified during a study of cytomegalovirus exposure and HLA in healthy donors. Looking at the study overall: The same platform was used for the 130 or so validation repertoires as for the approximately 730 first-cohort repertoires, as reported in a later analysis.

The CDR3 consists of 16 residues. Per germline, CDR1 MGHRA and CDR2 YSYEKL. With 2 bases clipped from V and 3 bases from J, the junction kept 3 bases outside the gene matches. Measured with immunoSEQ multiplex PCR; TCRdb has only the in-frame clones, and not every one. The table records 200,000 to 250,000 clones, 75% to 90% of them present only once. As for this clone: Its target is not known.

Study results and limitations: It was reported that the classifier diagnosed cytomegalovirus status with high specificity and sensitivity in both the original and validation cohorts. The TCR clusters that emerged in the first cohort tended, a later analysis found, to co-occur in the 120 validation repertoires. In vitro data verified a few CMV-associated chains as specific for CMV antigens.

The sequence came from a young woman in good health and CMV-seropositive. The specimen was PBMCs. This chain uses TRBV4-1 with TRBJ2-2, with 10 positions matching TRBD1. The CDR3 loop is CASSQLGTGDTGELFF. The CDR3, as DNA: TGCGCCAGCAGCCAACTGGGGACAGGGGACACCGGGGAGCTGTTTTTT.